The clone carrying this T cell receptor beta chain was observed once. Germline V CDR1 and CDR2: LNHDA, SQIVND (reference sequence). This CDR3 has 15 residues. Trimming cost V 5 bases and J 0 bases; bases outside gene matches: 6. Membership in each cohort depended on participant-reported clinical history. The record originates from a study of blood T cell repertoires in COVID-19. Study context: Among Cohort 3 donors, those recovered had two negative PCRs, clearance, or symptom resolution. Samples representing acute and convalescent COVID-19 were sourced from the United States, Italy and Spain.

Per the study methods: By means of reference gene primer amplification, nucleated cell counts were estimated. The method was immunoSEQ multiplex PCR; TCRdb's version includes in-frame clones alone and lacks a portion of them. For V, J and clone size, that table is used; D and trimming come from the DNA. The table records a few hundred thousand clones, about 90% of them present only once. Sequencing was performed on PBMCs or T cells enriched from blood (not recorded which). The chain links TRBV19 to TRBJ1-1; 7 positions match TRBD1. This TCR was recovered from a man between 35 and 55 years old in a cohort exposed to, infected with or recovered from COVID-19 (not recorded which). CDR3 DNA sequence: TGTGCCAGTAGTCGATCCGGGACAGTGAACACTGAAGCTTTCTTT. Translated, it gives CASSRSGTVNTEAFF.